This TCR beta chain was sequenced during a study of T cells after yellow fever vaccination. TCRdb re-analysed the 5' RACE reads in MiXCR, keeping a single row per CDR3 protein. The table shows some 560,000 distinct CDR3 sequences, with about a fifth occurring only once. The CDR3 contains 12 residues. CDR1 is SEHNR, CDR2 FQNEAQ, per germline (reference sequence). V lost 2 bases and J 7 bases, leaving 9 bases between the germline ends. The TCR comes from a man younger than 45 who received the YFV17D yellow fever vaccine. The chain recombines TRBV7-9 with TRBJ2-7; D gene unclear. Sequenced material: PBMCs, taken 15 days after the yellow fever booster vaccination. CDR3 in amino acids: CASSLSSLEQYF. In DNA, the CDR3 is TGTGCCAGCAGCTTATCATCCTTAGAGCAGTACTTC. The full variable domain, completed using reference TRBV7-9 and TRBJ2-7, is DTGVSQNPRHKITKRGQNVTFRCDPISEHNRLYWYRQTLGQGPEFLTYFQNEAQLEKSRLLSDRFSAERPKGSFSTLEIQRTEQGDSAMYLCASSLSSLEQYFGPGTRLTVT.